This T cell receptor (beta chain) was identified during a study of T-cell memory formation after mild COVID-19. General study findings and limits: There were some responding clones in pre-infection memory, which suggested that cross-reactive memory had joined. Clones that contracted clustered mainly in CM and EM if CD4+ and in EMRA if CD8+.

For this clonotype: Its antigen is undetermined.

Germline V lookup: CDR1 SEHNR, CDR2 FQNEAQ (reference sequence). The length of the CDR3 is 15 residues. Trimming took 3 bases from V and 7 from J, leaving 18 bases between them. TCR alpha and TCR beta cDNA libraries carrying sample barcodes and UMIs were produced by 5'RACE using constant-segment primers. TCRdb fed the 5' RACE reads into MiXCR, producing one record per CDR3 protein. Of 350,000 to 450,000 distinct CDR3 sequences in the sample, around 18% are singletons; the top ten hold more than 8%. The V gene is TRBV7-9, the J gene TRBJ1-1; D not resolved. This receptor was identified in an adult woman who had mild COVID-19 (a few samples of this study predate the infection). Cell type and time point are not known. Input material: PBMCs or a T cell subset sorted from them (not recorded which). The CDR3 sequence is CASSFGGSSRDEAFF. The DNA of the CDR3 is TGTGCCAGCAGCTTCGGTGGCTCCAGTAGGGATGAAGCTTTCTTT. Complete variable domain (other parts from reference TRBV7-9 and TRBJ1-1): DTGVSQNPRHKITKRGQNVTFRCDPISEHNRLYWYRQTLGQGPEFLTYFQNEAQLEKSRLLSDRFSAERPKGSFSTLEIQRTEQGDSAMYLCASSFGGSSRDEAFFGQGTRLTVV.